Listed below are T cell receptor beta chains from one sample, sequenced in a study of identical twins. Each CDR3 protein is one row after TCRdb ran MiXCR on the 5' RACE reads. This table has fewer than 650,000 distinct CDR3 sequences, around 7.4% appearing once. This sample also appeared in a second study, on yellow fever vaccine responses in identical twins.

Input material: PBMCs. The receptors stem from a woman between 18 and 30 years old in good health. CDR3s include the opening cysteine and the closing phenylalanine or tryptophan. A D gene is named only where the DNA matches it firmly. Not all rows give a size; the values are once, few, many and, for expanded clones, a class.

TRBD2	TRBV10-3	TRBJ2-1	many	CAISQLAGGYNEQFF	TGTGCCATCAGCCAACTAGCGGGAGGGTACAATGAGCAGTTCTTC
TRBD2	TRBV6-1	TRBJ2-2	many	CASRSTSGNTGELFF	TGTGCCAGCCGCTCGACTAGCGGGAACACCGGGGAGCTGTTTTTT
NA	TRBV7-9	TRBJ2-7	NA	CASSGTATYEQYF	TGTGCCAGCAGCGGGACCGCTACCTACGAGCAGTACTTC
NA	TRBV12-3/TRBV12-4	TRBJ1-5	many	CASSFAVQPQHF	TGTGCCAGCAGTTTTGCCGTTCAGCCCCAGCATTTT
NA	TRBV15	TRBJ2-4	NA	CATSRDSQERNIQYF	TGTGCCACCAGCAGAGACTCCCAGGAACGGAACATTCAGTACTTC
TRBD2	TRBV2	TRBJ2-2	many	CAIQQAGFTGELFF	TGTGCCATCCAGCAAGCGGGGTTCACCGGGGAGCTGTTTTTT
TRBD1	TRBV12-3/TRBV12-4	TRBJ2-1	NA	CASTPLDRGLNEQFF	TGTGCCAGCACCCCCTTAGACAGGGGGCTCAATGAGCAGTTCTTC
TRBD2	TRBV3-1	TRBJ2-1	many	CASSQDRAGAHNEQFF	TGTGCCAGCAGCCAAGATCGTGCGGGAGCCCACAATGAGCAGTTCTTC
NA	TRBV7-9	TRBJ2-1	NA	CASSLVQGSNNEQFF	TGTGCCAGCAGCTTAGTTCAGGGTTCGAATAATGAGCAGTTCTTC
TRBD1	TRBV5-1	TRBJ2-6	NA	CASSVPPWTGRSGANVLTF	TGCGCCAGCAGCGTGCCTCCTTGGACAGGCCGCTCTGGGGCCAACGTCCTGACTTTC
NA	TRBV5-5	TRBJ2-5	few	CASSTRDTKETQYF	TGTGCCAGCAGCACCCGGGACACAAAAGAGACCCAGTACTTC
NA	TRBV10-3	TRBJ2-7	NA	CAISDPGTEYEQYF	TGTGCCATCAGTGACCCCGGGACTGAATACGAGCAGTACTTC
NA	TRBV11-1	TRBJ2-3	many	CASSLVPLPSARTDTQYF	TGTGCCAGCAGCTTAGTCCCTCTTCCTAGCGCCCGCACAGATACGCAGTATTTT
TRBD2	TRBV4-1	TRBJ2-5	many	CASSQAEGRVETQYF	TGCGCCAGCAGCCAAGCAGAGGGGAGGGTAGAGACCCAGTACTTC
TRBD1	TRBV5-1	TRBJ2-5	few	CASSSGQVILYQETQYF	TGCGCCAGCAGCTCGGGACAGGTTATTTTGTACCAAGAGACCCAGTACTTC
NA	TRBV10-3	TRBJ2-6	many	CATDVGANVLTF	TGTGCCACCGACGTGGGGGCCAACGTCCTGACTTTC
NA	TRBV29-1	TRBJ2-5	few	CSVRIQETQYF	TGCAGCGTAAGGATCCAAGAGACCCAGTACTTC
TRBD2	TRBV27	TRBJ2-5	NA	CASSSLAGGQVTQYF	TGTGCCAGCAGTTCCCTAGCGGGAGGGCAGGTGACCCAGTACTTC
NA	TRBV3-1	TRBJ1-6	NA	CASSQDKSVPNSPLHF	TGTGCCAGCAGCCAAGATAAATCGGTACCTAATTCACCCCTCCACTTT
TRBD1	TRBV13	TRBJ2-6	NA	CASSFTGGGANVLTF	TGTGCCAGCAGTTTTACAGGGGGGGGGGCCAACGTCCTGACTTTC
NA	TRBV4-1	TRBJ2-1	many	CASSQKLVLSYNEQFF	TGCGCCAGCAGCCAAAAACTAGTCCTAAGCTACAATGAGCAGTTCTTC
NA	TRBV2	TRBJ1-6	many	CASSYSGRYNSPLHF	TGTGCCAGCAGTTATTCAGGGCGCTATAATTCACCCCTCCACTTT
TRBD2	TRBV7-8	TRBJ2-7	NA	CASSRETSGAYEQYF	TGTGCCAGCAGCCGAGAGACTAGCGGTGCCTACGAGCAGTACTTC
NA	TRBV24-1	TRBJ2-1	many	CATSDLGRSYNEQFF	TGTGCCACCAGTGATTTGGGGCGATCCTACAATGAGCAGTTCTTC
TRBD2	TRBV4-1	TRBJ2-3	NA	CASSQTSGGAADTQYF	TGCGCCAGCAGCCAAACTAGCGGGGGGGCCGCAGATACGCAGTATTTT
TRBD1	TRBV15	TRBJ1-1	many	CATSRDQGANTEAFF	TGTGCCACCAGCAGAGATCAGGGGGCGAACACTGAAGCTTTCTTT
NA	TRBV7-2	TRBJ2-7	NA	CASSSSDTFYEQYF	TGTGCCAGCAGCTCAAGCGACACGTTCTACGAGCAGTACTTC
NA	TRBV18	TRBJ2-2	few	CASSPRRGANTGELFF	TGTGCCAGCTCACCACGGCGAGGGGCGAACACCGGGGAGCTGTTTTTT
NA	TRBV20-1	TRBJ1-1	few	CSARQWATEAFF	TGCAGTGCCAGACAGTGGGCCACTGAAGCTTTCTTT
NA	TRBV15	TRBJ2-3	NA	CATSQGGALDTQYF	TGTGCCACCAGCCAGGGCGGGGCCCTAGATACGCAGTATTTT
TRBD2	TRBV6-2/TRBV6-3	TRBJ2-5	NA	CASSPDWTSGRATQYF	TGTGCCAGCAGCCCCGACTGGACTAGCGGGAGGGCAACCCAGTACTTC
NA	TRBV29-1	TRBJ2-1	few	CSVEQVGGGEQFF	TGCAGCGTTGAACAGGTCGGCGGGGGCGAGCAGTTCTTC
TRBD1	TRBV4-1	TRBJ1-2	NA	CASSRNQGADGYTF	TGCGCCAGCAGCCGGAACCAGGGGGCCGATGGCTACACCTTC
NA	TRBV5-5	TRBJ1-1	NA	CASSLGHSTEAFF	TGTGCCAGCAGCTTGGGCCATTCCACTGAAGCTTTCTTT
TRBD1	TRBV12-3/TRBV12-4	TRBJ1-5	NA	CASSLALTDRSFNQPQHF	TGTGCCAGCAGTTTAGCCTTAACGGACAGGTCTTTCAATCAGCCCCAGCATTTT
NA	TRBV5-4	TRBJ1-2	few	CASSLQGGSGYTF	TGTGCCAGCAGCTTGCAGGGAGGGTCGGGCTACACCTTC
NA	TRBV10-2	TRBJ1-5	many	CASSEAPRGAQHF	TGCGCCAGCAGTGAGGCCCCCCGGGGGGCCCAGCATTTT
NA	TRBV11-2	TRBJ1-6	few	CASSFEEDNSPLHF	TGTGCCAGCAGCTTCGAAGAGGATAATTCACCCCTCCACTTT
TRBD1	TRBV12-3/TRBV12-4	TRBJ1-5	many	CASSKGQHLAQPQHF	TGTGCCAGCAGTAAGGGACAGCACTTAGCTCAGCCCCAGCATTTT
TRBD1	TRBV11-2	TRBJ2-3	few	CASSLGTGGGSTDTQYF	TGTGCCAGCAGCTTAGGGACAGGAGGCGGTAGCACAGATACGCAGTATTTT
NA	TRBV20-1	TRBJ1-2	few	CSARSGALRGYTF	TGCAGTGCTAGATCCGGGGCCCTCCGAGGCTACACCTTC
TRBD2	TRBV5-1	TRBJ2-7	many	CASSLEGTSSYEQYF	TGCGCCAGCAGCTTGGAGGGGACTAGCTCCTACGAGCAGTACTTC
NA	TRBV24-1	TRBJ1-4	many	CATSQPGTTNEKLFF	TGTGCCACCAGCCAACCCGGGACTACTAATGAAAAACTGTTTTTT
TRBD2	TRBV20-1	TRBJ2-3	few	CSARLAGTTDTQYF	TGCAGTGCAAGACTAGCGGGAACCACAGATACGCAGTATTTT
NA	TRBV28	TRBJ2-7	few	CASSTQGARVYEQYF	TGTGCCAGCAGTACCCAAGGGGCTAGGGTCTACGAGCAGTACTTC
NA	TRBV3-1	TRBJ2-1	NA	CAISFFPPRTKRYNEQFF	TGTGCCATCAGTTTTTTCCCACCACGGACTAAGCGATACAATGAGCAGTTCTTC
TRBD1	TRBV19	TRBJ2-7	NA	CASPQGYEQYF	TGTGCCAGTCCACAGGGGTACGAGCAGTACTTC
TRBD2	TRBV3-1	TRBJ2-1	few	CASSPAGETYNEQFF	TGTGCCAGCAGCCCCGCGGGGGAAACCTACAATGAGCAGTTCTTC
TRBD1	TRBV12-3/TRBV12-4	TRBJ2-1	few	CASSSSGQGANEQFF	TGTGCCAGCAGTTCCTCGGGACAGGGGGCAAATGAGCAGTTCTTC
NA	TRBV20-1	TRBJ2-2	few	CCAMRGLYANTGELFF	TGCTGTGCTATGCGGGGACTGTACGCGAACACCGGGGAGCTGTTTTTT
NA	TRBV6-1	TRBJ2-1	NA	CASSDGLAPHEQFF	TGTGCCAGCAGTGATGGCCTAGCGCCCCATGAGCAGTTCTTC
TRBD2	TRBV7-9	TRBJ2-3	NA	CASSFGTSGNKDTQYF	TGTGCCAGCAGCTTCGGGACTAGCGGGAATAAAGATACGCAGTATTTT
NA	TRBV11-1	TRBJ1-4	NA	CASSLALAGKATNEKLFF	TGTGCCAGCAGCTTAGCGTTGGCAGGGAAAGCAACTAATGAAAAACTGTTTTTT
NA	TRBV5-1	TRBJ1-3	many	CASMSGSSGNTIYF	TGCGCCAGCATGTCGGGGAGCTCTGGAAACACCATATATTTT
TRBD1	TRBV20-1	TRBJ2-1	NA	CSAIGTGKKFYNEQFF	TGCAGTGCTATAGGGACAGGGAAAAAGTTTTACAATGAGCAGTTCTTC
TRBD2	TRBV27	TRBJ2-1	many	CASSIHSGSSYNEQFF	TGTGCCAGCAGTATTCATAGCGGGTCCTCCTACAATGAGCAGTTCTTC
NA	TRBV19	TRBJ1-5	NA	CASRRGVSNQPQHF	TGTGCCAGTAGGAGGGGGGTGAGCAATCAGCCCCAGCATTTT
TRBD1	TRBV20-1	TRBJ2-7	NA	CSASTGQTYEQYF	TGCAGTGCATCGACAGGGCAAACCTACGAGCAGTACTTC
NA	TRBV12-3/TRBV12-4	TRBJ2-7	few	CASSNGLSPYRDIQGNEQYF	TGTGCCAGCAGCAACGGGTTGTCACCTTACAGGGATATACAGGGTAACGAGCAGTACTTC